This paragraph covers one T cell receptor beta chain sequence. Its cognate antigen is unknown. Memory CD4+ T cells were sorted as CD4+CD45RO+CD25- cells. Findings and limits, study-wide: The larger cohort examined one V-J beta rearrangement, not whole repertoires. Tumor memory CD4+ T cell TCR gene usage clustered with blood and lymph node memory CD4+ cells and lymph node naive CD4+ cells.

Constant-region reverse primers amplified full-length variable regions, followed by semi-nested Nested Universal Primer A PCR. TCRdb called the 5' RACE reads again in MiXCR, with one record for every CDR3 protein. This table has tens of thousands of distinct CDR3 sequences, about 28% appearing once. The ends were cut back, 0 bases at V and 5 bases at J, with 14 bases in the middle. CDR3 size: 16 residues. Germline values: CDR1 SGHRS, CDR2 YFSETQ. The receptor was derived from a female donor with breast cancer. The genes are TRBV5-1 and TRBJ2-2; possibly TRBD1 or TRBD2 for D (5 bases each). Sequenced sample: tumor-infiltrating memory CD4+ T cells sorted from the breast tumor. Subset of the sample: memory CD4+ T cells, CD4+CD45RO+CD25-. The CDR3 bases are TGCGCCAGCAGCTTGGAGGGGAGAGCTACTACCGGGGAGCTGTTTTTT. Amino acid sequence: CASSLEGRATTGELFF.